This is a list of T cell receptor beta chains from one sample in a study of blood T cells in healthy people across ages. Via MiXCR, TCRdb re-called the 5' RACE reads, giving one row per CDR3 protein. Altogether 800,000 to 950,000 distinct CDR3 sequences are present, approximately 32% being singletons, with the ten largest covering roughly a tenth. A further study also used this sample, focusing on T cells of mothers and their children.

The sample taken for sequencing was blood. The source is a woman in her thirties or forties in good health. Both conserved end residues are part of each CDR3. The D gene is left open where the match is weak. Not all rows give a size; the values are once, few, many and, for expanded clones, a class.

cdr3_length: 15; v_call: TRBV7-2; j_call: TRBJ2-1; d_call: TRBD2; clone_size: .; cdr3_aa: CASSKKRGGRNEQFF; cdr3_nt: TGTGCCAGCAGCAAAAAGCGGGGGGGCCGGAATGAGCAGTTCTTC
cdr3_length: 13; v_call: TRBV12-3/TRBV12-4; j_call: TRBJ1-4; d_call: .; clone_size: few; cdr3_aa: CASSRQINEKLFF; cdr3_nt: TGTGCCAGCAGTAGACAGATTAATGAAAAACTGTTTTTT
cdr3_length: 14; v_call: TRBV27; j_call: TRBJ1-2; d_call: .; clone_size: .; cdr3_aa: CASSLLGAGYGYTF; cdr3_nt: TGTGCCAGCAGTTTACTGGGGGCTGGGTATGGCTACACCTTC
cdr3_length: 15; v_call: TRBV5-1; j_call: TRBJ2-1; d_call: TRBD1; clone_size: many; cdr3_aa: CASSLEGDSYNEQFF; cdr3_nt: TGTGCCAGCAGCTTAGAGGGGGACAGCTACAATGAGCAGTTCTTC
cdr3_length: 16; v_call: TRBV18; j_call: TRBJ2-1; d_call: TRBD2; clone_size: few; cdr3_aa: CASSPFTSVDANEQFF; cdr3_nt: TGTGCCAGCTCACCATTTACTAGCGTGGACGCCAATGAGCAGTTCTTC
cdr3_length: 13; v_call: TRBV28; j_call: TRBJ1-2; d_call: .; clone_size: .; cdr3_aa: CASSLNAYCGYTF; cdr3_nt: TGTGCCAGCAGCCTCAACGCATACTGTGGCTACACCTTC
cdr3_length: 10; v_call: TRBV13; j_call: TRBJ2-7; d_call: .; clone_size: many; cdr3_aa: CATFSYEQYF; cdr3_nt: TGTGCCACCTTCAGCTACGAGCAGTACTTC
cdr3_length: 13; v_call: TRBV7-9; j_call: TRBJ1-2; d_call: .; clone_size: .; cdr3_aa: CASSPRTRYGYTF; cdr3_nt: TGTGCCAGCAGCCCGCGGACCCGCTATGGCTACACCTTC
cdr3_length: 15; v_call: TRBV6-6; j_call: TRBJ2-7; d_call: .; clone_size: many; cdr3_aa: CASSSQAQNSYEQYF; cdr3_nt: TGTGCCAGCAGTTCCCAGGCTCAGAACTCCTACGAGCAGTACTTC
cdr3_length: 16; v_call: TRBV20-1; j_call: TRBJ2-1; d_call: TRBD2; clone_size: .; cdr3_aa: CSARDRRLAGGNEQFF; cdr3_nt: TGCAGTGCTAGAGATCGGCGGCTAGCGGGAGGCAATGAGCAGTTCTTC
cdr3_length: 16; v_call: TRBV5-1; j_call: TRBJ2-3; d_call: .; clone_size: many; cdr3_aa: CASSLGATDTTDTQYF; cdr3_nt: TGCGCCAGCAGCTTGGGGGCAACCGACACCACAGATACGCAGTATTTT
cdr3_length: 17; v_call: TRBV4-1; j_call: TRBJ2-3; d_call: TRBD1; clone_size: many; cdr3_aa: CASSQGPTGVGTDTQYF; cdr3_nt: TGCGCCAGCAGCCAAGGGCCCACAGGGGTGGGCACAGATACGCAGTATTTT
cdr3_length: 13; v_call: TRBV19; j_call: TRBJ1-2; d_call: TRBD1; clone_size: few; cdr3_aa: CASEGGQGYGYTF; cdr3_nt: TGTGCCTCTGAGGGGGGACAGGGGTATGGCTACACCTTC
cdr3_length: 16; v_call: TRBV27; j_call: TRBJ2-1; d_call: TRBD2; clone_size: many; cdr3_aa: CASSSTGLAGRHEQFF; cdr3_nt: TGTGCCAGCAGTTCCACCGGACTAGCGGGGCGGCATGAGCAGTTCTTC
cdr3_length: 18; v_call: TRBV5-1; j_call: TRBJ1-1; d_call: .; clone_size: .; cdr3_aa: CASSLGEGMMSQGTEAFF; cdr3_nt: TGCGCCAGCAGCTTGGGAGAGGGTATGATGTCCCAGGGCACTGAAGCTTTCTTT
cdr3_length: 17; v_call: TRBV5-1; j_call: TRBJ1-4; d_call: .; clone_size: .; cdr3_aa: CASSLEGQNTLSEKLFF; cdr3_nt: TGCGCCAGCAGCTTGGAGGGTCAGAACACCCTGAGTGAAAAACTGTTTTTT
cdr3_length: 15; v_call: TRBV10-3; j_call: TRBJ1-4; d_call: .; clone_size: few; cdr3_aa: CAIRGGGGTNEKLFF; cdr3_nt: TGTGCCATCAGGGGAGGAGGAGGGACTAATGAAAAACTGTTTTTT
cdr3_length: 14; v_call: TRBV27; j_call: TRBJ2-5; d_call: .; clone_size: many; cdr3_aa: CASSLGLGGETQYF; cdr3_nt: TGTGCCAGCAGTTTAGGGTTGGGCGGAGAGACCCAGTACTTC
cdr3_length: 14; v_call: TRBV12-3/TRBV12-4; j_call: TRBJ1-2; d_call: TRBD1; clone_size: many; cdr3_aa: CASSLSPTGHGYTF; cdr3_nt: TGTGCCAGCAGTTTAAGTCCGACAGGGCATGGCTACACCTTC
cdr3_length: 13; v_call: TRBV18; j_call: TRBJ2-3; d_call: TRBD1; clone_size: .; cdr3_aa: CASSPGTVDTQYF; cdr3_nt: TGTGCCAGCTCACCCGGGACAGTAGATACGCAGTATTTT
cdr3_length: 14; v_call: TRBV6-4; j_call: TRBJ2-3; d_call: TRBD1; clone_size: .; cdr3_aa: CATVQGDRWDTQYF; cdr3_nt: TGTGCCACCGTACAGGGGGATCGATGGGATACGCAGTATTTT
cdr3_length: 15; v_call: TRBV15; j_call: TRBJ1-2; d_call: .; clone_size: .; cdr3_aa: CATSRVREANYGYTF; cdr3_nt: TGTGCCACCAGCAGAGTACGAGAAGCTAACTATGGCTACACCTTC
cdr3_length: 13; v_call: TRBV20-1; j_call: TRBJ2-1; d_call: .; clone_size: many; cdr3_aa: CSAKTGTNNEQFF; cdr3_nt: TGCAGTGCCAAAACCGGGACAAACAATGAGCAGTTCTTC
cdr3_length: 15; v_call: TRBV20-1; j_call: TRBJ2-3; d_call: TRBD2; clone_size: many; cdr3_aa: CSADQLAGGSDTQYF; cdr3_nt: TGCAGTGCTGACCAACTAGCGGGGGGATCAGATACGCAGTATTTT
cdr3_length: 11; v_call: TRBV2; j_call: TRBJ1-1; d_call: .; clone_size: few; cdr3_aa: CASSVSGEAFF; cdr3_nt: TGTGCCAGCAGTGTTTCCGGTGAAGCTTTCTTT
cdr3_length: 14; v_call: TRBV10-3; j_call: TRBJ2-1; d_call: .; clone_size: many; cdr3_aa: CAISVAVGGNEQFF; cdr3_nt: TGTGCCATCAGTGTCGCGGTTGGGGGCAATGAGCAGTTCTTC
cdr3_length: 14; v_call: TRBV7-3; j_call: TRBJ2-1; d_call: .; clone_size: .; cdr3_aa: CASSPMDPSFEQFF; cdr3_nt: TGTGCCAGCAGCCCGATGGACCCTAGCTTTGAGCAGTTCTTC
cdr3_length: 12; v_call: TRBV28; j_call: TRBJ1-4; d_call: .; clone_size: few; cdr3_aa: CANSFLNEKLFF; cdr3_nt: TGTGCCAACAGTTTTCTGAATGAAAAACTGTTTTTT
cdr3_length: 14; v_call: TRBV18; j_call: TRBJ2-7; d_call: TRBD1; clone_size: few; cdr3_aa: CASSPRQGAWEQYF; cdr3_nt: TGTGCCAGCTCACCCCGACAGGGGGCCTGGGAGCAGTACTTC
cdr3_length: 13; v_call: TRBV5-1; j_call: TRBJ1-2; d_call: .; clone_size: .; cdr3_aa: CASSLDVGTGYTF; cdr3_nt: TGCGCCAGCAGCTTGGATGTTGGAACTGGCTACACCTTC
cdr3_length: 13; v_call: TRBV24-1; j_call: TRBJ2-1; d_call: .; clone_size: .; cdr3_aa: CATSEDSRTEQFF; cdr3_nt: TGTGCCACCAGTGAGGACTCTCGCACTGAGCAGTTCTTC
cdr3_length: 12; v_call: TRBV2; j_call: TRBJ2-1; d_call: .; clone_size: .; cdr3_aa: CASSGGGVEQFF; cdr3_nt: TGTGCCAGCAGTGGTGGCGGGGTGGAGCAGTTCTTC
cdr3_length: 15; v_call: TRBV20-1; j_call: TRBJ1-4; d_call: TRBD1; clone_size: few; cdr3_aa: CSARDFQGATSELFF; cdr3_nt: TGCAGTGCTAGAGATTTCCAGGGGGCGACGTCGGAACTGTTTTTT
cdr3_length: 13; v_call: TRBV7-2; j_call: TRBJ2-5; d_call: .; clone_size: many; cdr3_aa: CASSLVASDLGYF; cdr3_nt: TGTGCCAGCAGCTTAGTGGCTAGCGATCTGGGGTACTTC
cdr3_length: 11; v_call: TRBV2; j_call: TRBJ2-1; d_call: .; clone_size: few; cdr3_aa: CAIQDYNEQFF; cdr3_nt: TGTGCCATCCAAGACTACAATGAGCAGTTCTTC
cdr3_length: 17; v_call: TRBV7-2; j_call: TRBJ2-1; d_call: TRBD2; clone_size: many; cdr3_aa: CASSPTGGGRMYNEQFF; cdr3_nt: TGTGCCAGCAGCCCCACGGGGGGGGGCCGGATGTACAATGAGCAGTTCTTC
cdr3_length: 11; v_call: TRBV7-3; j_call: TRBJ2-7; d_call: .; clone_size: many; cdr3_aa: CATGLYYEQYF; cdr3_nt: TGTGCCACCGGACTTTACTACGAGCAGTACTTC